This is a list of T cell receptor beta chains from one sample in a study of CD8+ T cells in alopecia areata. Some clones are missing from TCRdb's copy, which holds only in-frame ones; the method was immunoSEQ multiplex PCR. The sample lists about 160,000 clones, roughly 65% occurring once. The sample here was CD4+ T cells sorted from blood, taken at week 4, from a patient treated with tofacitinib. These TCRs come from a human donor with alopecia areata. Both conserved end residues are part of each CDR3. The D gene is left open where the match is weak. The listing skips clone size in some rows; elsewhere it reads once, few, many or a size class.

cdr3_nt,cdr3_aa,clone_size,d_call,j_call,v_call,cdr3_length
TGCAGCGTTGCCGACAGCCAAGAGACCCAGTACTTC,CSVADSQETQYF,few,-,TRBJ2-5,TRBV29-1,12
TGTGCCAGCAGCGAAACCCGGGACAGGCTCGATACGCAGTATTTT,CASSETRDRLDTQYF,-,TRBD1,TRBJ2-3,TRBV9,15
TGCAGCACTTGGACAGGGGAGAACACTGAAGCTTTCTTT,CSTWTGENTEAFF,-,TRBD1,TRBJ1-1,TRBV29-1,13
TGTGCCAGCAGCTCACCCTACCGTCGGTTTGATACGCAGTATTTT,CASSSPYRRFDTQYF,-,-,TRBJ2-3,TRBV7-8,15
TGCAGCGTTGGGACAGGGGGCTACGAGCAGTACTTC,CSVGTGGYEQYF,-,TRBD1,TRBJ2-7,TRBV29-1,12
TGCAGCTATGGGATTGGACAGGGGCGTGAAGCTTTCTTT,CSYGIGQGREAFF,-,TRBD1,TRBJ1-1,TRBV29-1,13
TGTGCCAGTAAGTCAGGCTTCGCCGGGGAGCTGTTTTTT,CASKSGFAGELFF,few,-,TRBJ2-2,TRBV19,13
TGTGCCTGGAGTATGGACAGGGATCTCTATGGCTACACCTTC,CAWSMDRDLYGYTF,-,TRBD1,TRBJ1-2,TRBV30,14
TGTGCCAGCAGTTATCTGGGCGAGCAGTACTTC,CASSYLGEQYF,few,-,TRBJ2-7,TRBV6-6,11
TGTGCCTGGAGTGTATTGACAGGCAATCAGCCCCAGCATTTT,CAWSVLTGNQPQHF,-,-,TRBJ1-5,TRBV30,14
TGTGCCAGCAGCTTAGAGACTACCCACCCCTACGAGCAGTACTTC,CASSLETTHPYEQYF,-,-,TRBJ2-7,TRBV7-2,15
TGTGCCAGCAGTCCTGGACTAGCGGGGGAGATCTACGAGCAGTACTTC,CASSPGLAGEIYEQYF,-,TRBD2,TRBJ2-7,TRBV5-4,16
TGTGCCAGCAGCTCCTCCGCCGGGACTAGCGGGGTCTACGAGCAGTACTTC,CASSSSAGTSGVYEQYF,-,TRBD2,TRBJ2-7,TRBV7-8,17
TGTGCCACCAGCACCCGGGACAGGGAATACGAGCAGTACTTC,CATSTRDREYEQYF,few,TRBD1,TRBJ2-7,TRBV15,14
TGTGCCAGCCGGGCTAGCGGGGCCTACAGCCACGAGCAGTACTTC,CASRASGAYSHEQYF,-,TRBD2,TRBJ2-7,TRBV27,15
TGCAGCGTCCTAAGTTCCTACGAGCAGTACTTC,CSVLSSYEQYF,few,-,TRBJ2-7,TRBV29-1,11
TGTGCCAGCAGCTCCGGGACAGGAATAGTCTCGGGCTACGAGCAGTACTTC,CASSSGTGIVSGYEQYF,few,TRBD1,TRBJ2-7,TRBV13,17
TGTGCCTGGAATAATGGGAACACTGAAGCTTTCTTT,CAWNNGNTEAFF,-,-,TRBJ1-1,TRBV30,12
TGCAGTGCCAACTTTGGGGATGAGCAGTTCTTC,CSANFGDEQFF,few,-,TRBJ2-1,TRBV20-1,11
TGTGCCAGCAGACTCAAGGACAGGAGCAATTCACCCCTCCACTTT,CASRLKDRSNSPLHF,-,TRBD1,TRBJ1-6,TRBV13,15
TGTGCCACCAGTCAATCCGTGAGGGCAGAGACCCAGTACTTC,CATSQSVRAETQYF,few,-,TRBJ2-5,TRBV27,14
TGTGCCTGGACCCGGGCAGCTTATAATTCACCCCTCCACTTT,CAWTRAAYNSPLHF,-,-,TRBJ1-6,TRBV30,14
TGTGCCAGCAGTTTCATACGGGGAGTCGGGGAGCTGTTTTTT,CASSFIRGVGELFF,-,-,TRBJ2-2,TRBV2,14
TGTGCCAGCAGTTACGACAGGGCGCCGTATGGCTACACCTTC,CASSYDRAPYGYTF,-,TRBD1,TRBJ1-2,TRBV6-6,14
TGTGCCTGGAGCAACGGGGGGGGAGATACGCAGTATTTT,CAWSNGGGDTQYF,few,TRBD2,TRBJ2-3,TRBV30,13
TGTGCCAGCAGCTTAGGCCAGGGTGGTGGCTACACCTTC,CASSLGQGGGYTF,once,-,TRBJ1-2,TRBV7-9,13
TGCAGCGTTAATCTGGGGTCTAATGAAAAACTGTTTTTT,CSVNLGSNEKLFF,-,-,TRBJ1-4,TRBV29-1,13
TGTGCCAGCAGCTTTACTAGCTTACTCTCCTACAATGAGCAGTTCTTC,CASSFTSLLSYNEQFF,-,-,TRBJ2-1,TRBV7-2,16
TGTGCCTGGAGTGGTTACACTGAAGCTTTCTTT,CAWSGYTEAFF,-,-,TRBJ1-1,TRBV30,11